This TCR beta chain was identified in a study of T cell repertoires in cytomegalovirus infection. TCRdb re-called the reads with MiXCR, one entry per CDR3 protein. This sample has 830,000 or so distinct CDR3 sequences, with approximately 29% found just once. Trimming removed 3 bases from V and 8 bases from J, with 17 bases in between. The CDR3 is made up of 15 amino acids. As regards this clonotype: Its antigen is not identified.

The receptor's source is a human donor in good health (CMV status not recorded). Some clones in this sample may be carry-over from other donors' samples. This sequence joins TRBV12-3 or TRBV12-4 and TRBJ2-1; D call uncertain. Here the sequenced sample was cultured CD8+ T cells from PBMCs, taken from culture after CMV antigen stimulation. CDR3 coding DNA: TGTGCCAGCAGTTTGTACGGTACAAGTTATGATGAGCAGTTCTTC. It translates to CASSLYGTSYDEQFF.